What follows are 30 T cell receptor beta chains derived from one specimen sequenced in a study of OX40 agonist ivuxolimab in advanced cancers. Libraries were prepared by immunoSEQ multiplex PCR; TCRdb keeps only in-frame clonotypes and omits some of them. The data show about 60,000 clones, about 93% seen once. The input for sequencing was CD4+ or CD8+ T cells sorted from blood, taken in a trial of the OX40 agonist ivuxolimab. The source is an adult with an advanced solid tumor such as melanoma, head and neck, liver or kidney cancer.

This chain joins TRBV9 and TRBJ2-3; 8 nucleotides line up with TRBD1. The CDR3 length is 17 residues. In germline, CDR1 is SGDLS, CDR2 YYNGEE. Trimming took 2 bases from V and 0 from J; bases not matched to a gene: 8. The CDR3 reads CASSVSGTGTSTDTQYF. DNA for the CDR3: TGTGCCAGCAGCGTTTCCGGGACAGGTACAAGCACAGATACGCAGTATTTT.

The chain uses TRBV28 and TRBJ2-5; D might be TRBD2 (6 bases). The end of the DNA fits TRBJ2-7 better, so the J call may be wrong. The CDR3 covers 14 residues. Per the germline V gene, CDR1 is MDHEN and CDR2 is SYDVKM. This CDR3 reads CASSYFSGAYEQYF. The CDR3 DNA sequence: TGTGCCAGCAGTTACTTTAGCGGCGCCTACGAGCAGTACTTC.

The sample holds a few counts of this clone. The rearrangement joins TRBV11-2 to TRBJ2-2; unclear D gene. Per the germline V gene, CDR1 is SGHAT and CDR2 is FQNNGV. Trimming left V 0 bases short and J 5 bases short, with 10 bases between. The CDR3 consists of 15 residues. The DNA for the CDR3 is TGTGCCAGCAGCTTAGACTATGCCGCAACCGGGGAGCTGTTTTTT. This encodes CASSLDYAATGELFF.

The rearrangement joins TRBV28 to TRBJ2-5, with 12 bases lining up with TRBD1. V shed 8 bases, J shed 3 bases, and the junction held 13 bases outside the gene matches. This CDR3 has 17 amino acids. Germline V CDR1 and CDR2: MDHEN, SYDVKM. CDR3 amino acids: CASERDRGRWVEETQYF. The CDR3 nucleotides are TGTGCCAGCGAACGGGACAGGGGGCGGTGGGTAGAAGAGACCCAGTACTTC.

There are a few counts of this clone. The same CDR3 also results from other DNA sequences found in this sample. The CDR3 protein is CASSEGWDRGSGYTF. The CDR3 DNA sequence: TGTGCCAGCAGTGAAGGGTGGGACCGGGGTTCTGGCTACACCTTC. This chain links TRBV2 with TRBJ1-2; the D gene is possibly TRBD1 (5 bases). The CDR3 loop spans 15 amino acids. V lost 1 base and J lost 7, with 16 bases in between. CDR1 and CDR2 (germline): SNHLY, FYNNEI. Full variable domain (outside the CDR3, taken from reference TRBV2 and TRBJ1-2): EPEVTQTPSHQVTQMGQEVILRCVPISNHLYFYWYRQILGQKVEFLVSFYNNEISEKSEIFDDQFSVERPDGSNFTLKIRSTKLEDSAMYFCASSEGWDRGSGYTFGSGTRLTVV.

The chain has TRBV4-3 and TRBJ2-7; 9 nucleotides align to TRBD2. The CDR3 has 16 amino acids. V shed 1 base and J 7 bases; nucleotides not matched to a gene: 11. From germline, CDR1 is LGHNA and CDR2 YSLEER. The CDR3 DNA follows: TGCGCCAGCAGCCAAGGGCCCCGGGCTAGCGGGATGGAGCAGTACTTC. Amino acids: CASSQGPRASGMEQYF.

This CDR3 reads CASSLEYQGAKVEQYF. CDR3 nucleotides: TGTGCCAGCAGCTTAGAGTATCAGGGGGCCAAGGTCGAGCAGTACTTC. The chain combines TRBV7-9 with TRBJ2-7; 8 bases line up with TRBD1. The CDR3 is 16 amino acids. Per the germline V gene, CDR1 is SEHNR and CDR2 is FQNEAQ (reference sequence). J gave up 6 bases and V 1 base, and 11 bases lay outside the gene matches.

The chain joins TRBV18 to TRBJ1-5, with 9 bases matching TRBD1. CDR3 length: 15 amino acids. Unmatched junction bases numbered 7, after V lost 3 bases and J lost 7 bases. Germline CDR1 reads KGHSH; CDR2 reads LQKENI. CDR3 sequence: CASSPVWDRAQPQHF. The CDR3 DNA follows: TGTGCCAGCTCACCGGTGTGGGACAGGGCCCAGCCCCAGCATTTT.

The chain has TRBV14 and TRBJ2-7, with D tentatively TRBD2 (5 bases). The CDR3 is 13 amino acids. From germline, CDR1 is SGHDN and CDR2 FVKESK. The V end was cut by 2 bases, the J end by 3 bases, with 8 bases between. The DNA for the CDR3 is TGTGCCAGCAGCCAATGGGAGTTCTACGAGCAGTACTTC. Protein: CASSQWEFYEQYF.

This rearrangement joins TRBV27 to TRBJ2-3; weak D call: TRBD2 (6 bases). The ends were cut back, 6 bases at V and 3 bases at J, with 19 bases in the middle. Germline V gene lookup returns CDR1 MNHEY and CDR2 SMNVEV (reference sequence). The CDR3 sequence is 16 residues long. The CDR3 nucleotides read TGTGCCAGCAGACTCCTTTACGTCGGGAGTACAGATACGCAGTATTTT. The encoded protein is CASRLLYVGSTDTQYF.

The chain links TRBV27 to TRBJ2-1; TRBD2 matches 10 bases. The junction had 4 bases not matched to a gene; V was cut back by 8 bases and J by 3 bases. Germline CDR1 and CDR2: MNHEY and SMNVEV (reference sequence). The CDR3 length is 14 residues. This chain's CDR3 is CASLGLANYNEQFF. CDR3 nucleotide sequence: TGTGCCAGCCTGGGACTAGCGAACTACAATGAGCAGTTCTTC.

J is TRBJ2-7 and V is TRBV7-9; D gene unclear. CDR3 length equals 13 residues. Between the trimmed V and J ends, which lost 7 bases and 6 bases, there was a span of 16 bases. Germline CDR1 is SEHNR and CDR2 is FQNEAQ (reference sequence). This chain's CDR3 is CASTLGIAGEQYF. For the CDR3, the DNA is TGTGCCAGCACCCTAGGGATAGCTGGCGAGCAGTACTTC.

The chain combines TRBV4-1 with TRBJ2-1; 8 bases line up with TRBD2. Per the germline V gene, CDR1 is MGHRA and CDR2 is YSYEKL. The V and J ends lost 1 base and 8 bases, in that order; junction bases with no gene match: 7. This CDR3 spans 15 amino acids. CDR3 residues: CASSQVERELDEQFF. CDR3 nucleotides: TGCGCCAGCAGCCAAGTGGAGCGGGAGCTCGATGAGCAGTTCTTC.

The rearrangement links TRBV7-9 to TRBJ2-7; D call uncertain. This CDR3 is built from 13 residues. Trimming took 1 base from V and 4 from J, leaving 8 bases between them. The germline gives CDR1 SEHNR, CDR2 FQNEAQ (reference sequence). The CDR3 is CASSLETPYEQYF. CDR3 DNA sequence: TGTGCCAGCAGCTTAGAAACCCCATACGAGCAGTACTTC.

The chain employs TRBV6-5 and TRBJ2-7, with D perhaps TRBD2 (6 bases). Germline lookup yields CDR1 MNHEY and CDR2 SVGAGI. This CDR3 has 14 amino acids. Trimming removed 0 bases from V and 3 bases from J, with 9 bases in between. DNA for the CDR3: TGTGCCAGCAGTTACTCCCTGGGAGGCTACGAGCAGTACTTC. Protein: CASSYSLGGYEQYF.

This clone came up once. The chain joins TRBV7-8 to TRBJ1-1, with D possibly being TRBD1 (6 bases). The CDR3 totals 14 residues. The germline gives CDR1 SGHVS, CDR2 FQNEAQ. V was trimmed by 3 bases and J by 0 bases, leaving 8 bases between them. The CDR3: CASSFRTVNTEAFF. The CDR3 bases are TGTGCCAGCAGCTTCCGGACAGTGAACACTGAAGCTTTCTTT. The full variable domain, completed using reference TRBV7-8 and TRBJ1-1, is GAGVSQSPRYKVAKRGQDVALRCDPISGHVSLFWYQQALGQGPEFLTYFQNEAQLDKSGLPSDRFFAERPEGSVSTLKIQRTQQEDSAVYLCASSFRTVNTEAFFGQGTRLTVV.

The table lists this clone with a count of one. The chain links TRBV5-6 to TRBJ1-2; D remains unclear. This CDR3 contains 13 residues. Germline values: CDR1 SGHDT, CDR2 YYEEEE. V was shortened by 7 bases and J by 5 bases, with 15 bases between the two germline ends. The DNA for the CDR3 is TGTGCCAGCGAGCTATTGTTGGGGTATGGCTACACCTTC. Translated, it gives CASELLLGYGYTF.

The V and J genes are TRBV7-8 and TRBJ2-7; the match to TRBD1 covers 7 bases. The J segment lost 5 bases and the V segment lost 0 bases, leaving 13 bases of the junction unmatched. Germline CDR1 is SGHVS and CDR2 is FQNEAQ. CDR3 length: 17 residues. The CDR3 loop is CASSLARGRGGWDEQYF. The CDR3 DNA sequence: TGTGCCAGCAGCTTAGCGAGGGGAAGAGGGGGCTGGGACGAGCAGTACTTC.

DNA of the CDR3: TGTGCCAGCAGTGGCCCAGATACGCAGTATTTT. Its translation is CASSGPDTQYF. The chain uses TRBV6-5 and TRBJ2-3; D not resolved. Trimming left V 5 bases short and J 4 bases short, with 4 bases between. The CDR3 length is 11 residues. From germline, CDR1 is MNHEY and CDR2 SVGAGI.

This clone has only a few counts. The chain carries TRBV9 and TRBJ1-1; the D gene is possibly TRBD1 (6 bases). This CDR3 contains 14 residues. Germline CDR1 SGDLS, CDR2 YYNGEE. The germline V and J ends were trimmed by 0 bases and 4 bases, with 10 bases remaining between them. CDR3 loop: CASSVARGGTEAFF. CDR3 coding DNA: TGTGCCAGCAGCGTAGCCAGGGGTGGCACTGAAGCTTTCTTT.

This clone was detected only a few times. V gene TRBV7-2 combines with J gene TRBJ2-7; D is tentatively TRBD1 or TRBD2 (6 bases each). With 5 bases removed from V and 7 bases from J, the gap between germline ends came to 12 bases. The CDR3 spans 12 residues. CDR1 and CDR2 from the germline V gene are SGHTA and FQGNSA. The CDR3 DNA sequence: TGTGCCAGCAGCGGGGGGCTGTTAGAGCAGTACTTC. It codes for CASSGGLLEQYF.

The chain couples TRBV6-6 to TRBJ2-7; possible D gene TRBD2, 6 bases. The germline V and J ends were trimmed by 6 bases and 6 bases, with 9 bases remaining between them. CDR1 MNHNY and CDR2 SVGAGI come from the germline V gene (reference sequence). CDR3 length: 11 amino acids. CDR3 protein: CASRLASEQYF. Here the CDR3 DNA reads TGTGCCAGCAGACTAGCATCCGAGCAGTACTTC.

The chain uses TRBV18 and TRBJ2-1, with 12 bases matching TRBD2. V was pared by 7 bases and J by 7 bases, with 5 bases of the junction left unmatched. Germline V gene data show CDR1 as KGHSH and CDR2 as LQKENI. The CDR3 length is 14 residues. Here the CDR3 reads CASYSGTSGNEQFF. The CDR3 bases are TGTGCCAGCTACTCCGGGACTAGCGGGAATGAGCAGTTCTTC. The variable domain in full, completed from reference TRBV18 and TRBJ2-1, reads NAGVMQNPRHLVRRRGQEARLRCSPMKGHSHVYWYRQLPEEGLKFMVYLQKENIIDESGMPKERFSAEFPKEGPSILRIQQVVRGDSAAYFCASYSGTSGNEQFFGPGTRLTVL.

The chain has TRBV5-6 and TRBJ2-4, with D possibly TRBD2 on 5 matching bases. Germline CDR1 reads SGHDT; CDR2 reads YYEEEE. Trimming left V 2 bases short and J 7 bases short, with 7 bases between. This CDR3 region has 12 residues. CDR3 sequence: CASSFGVNIQYF. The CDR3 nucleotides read TGTGCCAGCAGCTTCGGGGTTAACATTCAGTACTTC.

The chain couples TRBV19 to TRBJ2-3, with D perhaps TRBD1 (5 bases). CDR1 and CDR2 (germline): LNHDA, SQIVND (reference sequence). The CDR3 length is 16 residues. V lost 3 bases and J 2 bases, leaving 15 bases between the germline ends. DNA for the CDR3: TGTGCCAGTAGTATTAATTATCAGGGTTTCACAGATACGCAGTATTTT. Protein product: CASSINYQGFTDTQYF.

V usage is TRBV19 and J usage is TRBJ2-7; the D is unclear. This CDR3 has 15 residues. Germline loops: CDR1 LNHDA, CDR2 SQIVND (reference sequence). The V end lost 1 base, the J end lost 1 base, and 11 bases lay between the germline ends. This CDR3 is CASSIGWAGSYEQYF. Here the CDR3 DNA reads TGTGCCAGTAGTATAGGATGGGCAGGTTCCTACGAGCAGTACTTC.

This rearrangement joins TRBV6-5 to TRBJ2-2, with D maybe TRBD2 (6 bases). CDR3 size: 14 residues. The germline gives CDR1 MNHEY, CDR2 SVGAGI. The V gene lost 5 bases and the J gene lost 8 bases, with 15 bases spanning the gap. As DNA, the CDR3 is TGTGCCAGCAGTCGGGGGATTTCGGCGGGGGAGCTGTTTTTT. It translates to CASSRGISAGELFF.

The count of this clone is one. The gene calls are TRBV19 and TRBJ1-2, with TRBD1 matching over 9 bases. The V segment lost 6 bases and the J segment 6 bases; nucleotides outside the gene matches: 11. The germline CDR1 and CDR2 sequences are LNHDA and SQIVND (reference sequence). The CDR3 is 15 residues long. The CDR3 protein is CASSAGTGLVHGYTF. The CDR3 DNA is TGTGCCAGTAGCGCCGGGACAGGGTTGGTCCATGGCTACACCTTC.

The CDR3 is CASSQDPELGRTYEQYF. The DNA of the CDR3 is TGTGCCAGCAGCCAAGACCCTGAACTAGGGCGTACCTACGAGCAGTACTTC. The rearrangement uses TRBV14 and TRBJ2-7; perhaps TRBD2 as D (5 bases). With 0 bases removed from V and 2 bases from J, the gap between germline ends came to 17 bases. The CDR3 spans 17 residues. CDR1 and CDR2 (germline): SGHDN, FVKESK.

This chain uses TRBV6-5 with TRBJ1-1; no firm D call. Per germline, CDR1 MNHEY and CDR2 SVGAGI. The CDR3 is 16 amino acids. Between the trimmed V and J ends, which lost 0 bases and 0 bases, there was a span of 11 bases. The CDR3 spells CASSYSRTEMNTEAFF. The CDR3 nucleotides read TGTGCCAGCAGTTACTCTAGGACGGAGATGAACACTGAAGCTTTCTTT.